One TCR beta chain is described in this entry. What it binds is not known. This CDR3 spans 17 amino acids. Germline CDR1 is SNHLY and CDR2 is FYNNEI. These data are taken from a study of cytomegalovirus exposure and HLA in healthy donors. Findings of the study overall: With later analysis, a missense DCLRE1C variant became linked to TCR beta V- and J-gene trimming. Sequencing likely generated an artifact that appeared as a cluster of highly shared sequence variants.

PCR amplification relied on 60 Vbeta primers (plus 13 Jbeta primers). Profiling relied on immunoSEQ multiplex PCR, and the TCRdb table lists in-frame clones only, not all of them. The data show 100,000 to 150,000 clones, 70% to 85% seen once. This TCR came from a boy aged 5-17 years in good health and CMV-seronegative. The chain is built from TRBV2 and TRBJ2-5; D unclear. The DNA matches TRBJ2-7 better at its end, which makes the J call doubtful. The specimen was PBMCs. CDR3 sequence: CASSEGLELSTFYEQYF. CDR3 sequence (DNA): TGTGCCAGCAGTGAAGGACTCGAGCTCTCAACCTTCTACGAGCAGTACTTC.